These 24 T cell receptor beta chains came from one sample sequenced in a study of blood T cells in healthy people across ages. PCR was performed a second time for about 7 to 12 cycles using a sample-barcoded 5' primer and a J-beta primer mix. Each CDR3 protein gets one entry after TCRdb re-called the 5' RACE reads with MiXCR. This table holds some 640,000 distinct CDR3 sequences, around 31% found once. Source material: blood. All receptors derive from a woman of 80 years or more in good health.

This clonotype was recorded at least ten times. This sequence joins TRBV5-5 and TRBJ2-2, with 7 bases fitting TRBD1. The CDR3 spans 13 residues. The V and J ends lost 4 bases and 6 bases, in that order; junction bases with no gene match: 3. CDR1 is SGHKS and CDR2 is YYEKEE in the germline V gene (reference sequence). The CDR3 DNA follows: TGTGCCAGCAGCGCCGGACAGGCCGGGGAGCTGTTTTTT. As protein: CASSAGQAGELFF.

This clonotype was observed many times. V and J are TRBV7-2 and TRBJ2-1, with 8 bases fitting TRBD1. The ends lost 2 bases at V and 4 bases at J; junction bases unmatched: 10. The CDR3 has 17 amino acids. CDR1 is SGHTA and CDR2 is FQGNSA in the germline V gene. CDR3 protein: CASSLRTGTTVYNEQFF. In nucleotides, the CDR3 is TGTGCCAGCAGCTTACGGACAGGGACAACTGTATACAATGAGCAGTTCTTC.

This clonotype was observed at least ten times. This chain links TRBV4-1 with TRBJ2-7; TRBD1 might be the D (7 bases). CDR1 and CDR2 (germline): MGHRA, YSYEKL. The ends were cut back, 5 bases at V and 3 bases at J, with 17 bases in the middle. This CDR3 is built from 15 residues. The CDR3 sequence is CASSKSGDSIYEQYF. As DNA, the CDR3 is TGCGCCAGCAGCAAGTCGGGGGACAGTATCTACGAGCAGTACTTC.

This clonotype came up many times. The V call is TRBV2, the J call TRBJ2-7; 8 nucleotides match TRBD1. The CDR3 sequence is 14 residues long. V lost 6 bases to trimming and J lost 5 bases; unmatched junction nucleotides: 9. Germline V gene lookup returns CDR1 SNHLY and CDR2 FYNNEI. CDR3 DNA: TGTGCCAGCAGGCTGGGACAGGTCAACCACGAGCAGTACTTC. Its protein product is CASRLGQVNHEQYF.

There are many counts of this clonotype. The chain combines TRBV5-4 with TRBJ2-3; D possibly corresponds to TRBD1 (5 bases). The germline gives CDR1 SGHNT, CDR2 YYREEE (reference sequence). This CDR3 comprises 16 residues. Trimming cost V 1 base and J 2 bases, with 14 bases left between them. CDR3 DNA: TGTGCCAGCAGCTTGACAAGGGGCGCGAACACAGATACGCAGTATTTT. It codes for CASSLTRGANTDTQYF.

A word on this clonotype: A much larger clone differs from this one at a single base, so this may be a read error. The genes are TRBV12-3 or TRBV12-4 and TRBJ2-3; perhaps TRBD2 as D (5 bases). Trimming took off 6 bases at V and 0 bases at J, with 10 bases between the two ends. This CDR3 is built from 14 residues. CDR3 DNA sequence: TGTGCCAGCAGGCGGGTGGCGAGCACAGATACGCAGTATTTT. The encoded protein is CASRRVASTDTQYF.

Many counts were recorded for this clonotype. This chain links TRBV14 with TRBJ2-7; 9 positions match TRBD1. The CDR3 totals 16 residues. Germline V gene sequence: CDR1 SGHDN, CDR2 FVKESK. J gave up 3 bases and V 4 bases, and 10 bases lay outside the gene matches. The CDR3 sequence is CASSPFRTGDVYEQYF. The CDR3 region has the DNA TGTGCCAGCAGCCCTTTCAGGACAGGGGACGTCTACGAGCAGTACTTC.

This clonotype was seen a few times. This sequence joins TRBV7-2 and TRBJ1-5; D perhaps matches TRBD1 (5 bases). The CDR3 spans 15 residues. V was pared by 1 base and J by 9 bases, with 16 bases between. Germline V gene data show CDR1 as SGHTA and CDR2 as FQGNSA. The CDR3 sequence is CASSLEGLLQGPQHF. CDR3 bases: TGTGCCAGCAGCTTAGAGGGACTTCTCCAAGGGCCCCAGCATTTT.

This clonotype was seen repeatedly, ten times or more. This chain uses TRBV18 with TRBJ2-3, with 8 bases matching TRBD2. Germline CDR1 reads KGHSH; CDR2 reads LQKENI. V lost 3 bases to trimming and J lost 3 bases; unmatched junction nucleotides: 5. There are 15 residues in the CDR3. CDR3 loop: CASSPRTSNTDTQYF. CDR3 DNA: TGTGCCAGCTCACCCCGGACTAGCAATACAGATACGCAGTATTTT.

As to this clonotype: A clone one base away is much larger, so this may be a read error. The CDR3 does not close with the conserved phenylalanine or tryptophan, likely indicating a read error. The genes are TRBV10-3 and TRBJ2-4, with 7 bases fitting TRBD2. The J call may be wrong; the DNA end is better matched by TRBJ2-7. The CDR3 is made up of 15 amino acids. Germline CDR1 ENHRY, CDR2 SYGVKD. CDR3: CAISDQGRATYEQYL. CDR3 sequence (DNA): TGTGCCATCAGTGACCAAGGGAGGGCAACCTACGAGCAGTACCTC.

This clonotype came up many times. V is TRBV10-3 and J is TRBJ2-1; D is uncertain. The CDR3 runs 12 residues. Trimming left V 10 bases short and J 5 bases short, with 12 bases between. CDR1 is ENHRY and CDR2 is SYGVKD in the germline V gene. The CDR3 sequence: CASTQEHNEQFF. The CDR3 region has the DNA TGTGCCAGTACCCAGGAGCACAATGAGCAGTTCTTC.

This clonotype has a count of ten or more. CDR3 residues: CASSLSYGETQYF. The CDR3 DNA is TGTGCCAGCAGCTTAAGCTACGGCGAGACCCAGTACTTC. This chain uses TRBV7-6 with TRBJ2-5, with unresolved D. Trimming removed 2 bases from V and 5 bases from J, with 9 bases in between. The CDR3 loop spans 13 amino acids. Germline CDR1 SGHVS, CDR2 FNYEAQ.

The table lists this clonotype with many counts. J is TRBJ2-7 and V is TRBV23-1; TRBD1 matches 7 bases. TRBV23-1 is sorted into the ORF group, with uncertain function. The CDR3 length is 16 residues. The ends lost 0 bases at V and 2 bases at J; junction bases unmatched: 7. CDR3 region: CASSQSKGQLTYEQYF. The CDR3 coding sequence is TGCGCCAGCAGTCAATCAAAGGGACAGCTAACCTACGAGCAGTACTTC.

There are many counts of this clonotype. The chain employs TRBV7-2 and TRBJ1-2; TRBD1 is a possible D gene (5 bases). Between the trimmed V and J ends, which lost 1 base and 7 bases, there was a span of 19 bases. The V gene's germline CDR1 is SGHTA and CDR2 FQGNSA. This CDR3 spans 16 amino acids. CDR3 protein: CASSLEAPGTSGGYTF. The CDR3 DNA sequence: TGTGCCAGCAGCTTAGAAGCCCCAGGGACGTCCGGTGGCTACACCTTC.

This clonotype was counted ten times or more. The rearrangement joins TRBV28 to TRBJ1-1, with 8 bases fitting TRBD1. The CDR3 is 14 amino acids. V was clipped by 0 bases and J by 8 bases; unmatched bases: 5. Per germline, CDR1 MDHEN and CDR2 SYDVKM. In nucleotides, the CDR3 is TGTGCCAGCAGTTTATGGGGCAGGGGGCTGGAAGCTTTCTTT. Residues: CASSLWGRGLEAFF.

This clonotype was detected ten times or more. As DNA, the CDR3 is TGTGCCAGTAAGTTGGACAGGGACCCCTACAATGAGCAGTTCTTC. It translates to CASKLDRDPYNEQFF. This chain links TRBV19 with TRBJ2-1; 8 positions agree with TRBD1. Germline CDR1 and CDR2: LNHDA and SQIVND (reference sequence). V shed 7 bases, J shed 2 bases, and the junction held 7 bases outside the gene matches. The CDR3 sequence is 15 residues long. The whole variable domain, remainder taken from reference TRBV19 and TRBJ2-1, is DGGITQSPKYLFRKEGQNVTLSCEQNLNHDAMYWYRQDPGQGLRLIYYSQIVNDFQKGDIAEGYSVSREKKESFPLTVTSAQKNPTAFYLCASKLDRDPYNEQFFGPGTRLTVL.

This clonotype has only a few counts. The rearrangement joins TRBV19 to TRBJ1-1; 7 nucleotides align to TRBD1. The CDR3 spans 16 residues. Trimming at V came to 5 bases and at J to 1 base, leaving 10 bases not matched to a gene. Germline-derived CDR1 and CDR2 are LNHDA and SQIVND (reference sequence). CDR3 DNA: TGTGCCAGTAGTCCCCGGAAGGGGGCCGGGAACACTGAAGCTTTCTTT. It is translated as CASSPRKGAGNTEAFF.

The genes are TRBV11-2 and TRBJ2-3, with unresolved D. From germline, CDR1 is SGHAT and CDR2 FQNNGV. V was trimmed by 1 base and J by 2 bases, leaving 10 bases between them. This CDR3 is 15 amino acids long. The DNA for the CDR3 is TGTGCCAGCAGCTTAGGGGCCATCCTCACAGATACGCAGTATTTT. Protein sequence: CASSLGAILTDTQYF. The entire variable domain, with the rest obtained from reference TRBV11-2 and TRBJ2-3, is as follows: EAGVAQSPRYKIIEKRQSVAFWCNPISGHATLYWYQQILGQGPKLLIQFQNNGVVDDSQLPKDRFSAERLKGVDSTLKIQPAKLEDSAVYLCASSLGAILTDTQYFGPGTRLTVL.

To note about this clonotype: One base away lies a much larger clone, so this may be a sequencing read error. The conserved closing phenylalanine or tryptophan is absent in this CDR3, likely reflecting a read error. The chain carries TRBV20-1 and TRBJ1-1, with no clear D. This CDR3 has 13 amino acids. Per germline, CDR1 DFQATT and CDR2 SNEGSKA (reference sequence). Trimming pared 7 bases from V and 0 bases from J, leaving 12 bases between. The DNA of the CDR3 is TGCAGTGTCAGTAGTGCAATGAACACTGAAGCTTTCTCT. Translating gives CSVSSAMNTEAFS.

This clonotype was detected ten times or more. V gene TRBV20-1 combines with J gene TRBJ1-4; D ambiguous. V lost 3 bases, J lost 5 bases, and 16 bases lay in between. This CDR3 spans 15 amino acids. Per the germline V gene, CDR1 is DFQATT and CDR2 is SNEGSKA (reference sequence). The CDR3 DNA reads as TGCAGTGCTAGCCCCACGGCGGGGTGGAATGAAAAACTGTTTTTT. Protein: CSASPTAGWNEKLFF.

The chain joins TRBV25-1 to TRBJ2-1, with D hard to call. Germline V gives CDR1 MGHDK, CDR2 SYGVNS. The CDR3 loop spans 14 amino acids. The V and J ends lost 1 base and 7 bases respectively, with 11 bases between them. CDR3 loop: CASSELGDSNEQFF. Here the CDR3 DNA reads TGTGCCAGCAGTGAATTAGGTGACTCTAATGAGCAGTTCTTC.

This clonotype came up a few times. This chain links TRBV3-1 with TRBJ1-4; D perhaps matches TRBD1 (5 bases). Per germline, CDR1 LGHDT and CDR2 YNNKEL (reference sequence). The CDR3 is 16 residues long. Trimming took off 4 bases at V and 5 bases at J, with 17 bases between the two ends. CDR3 DNA: TGTGCCAGCAGCCCAAGTGGGGGACGCCAAAATGAAAAACTGTTTTTT. Translating it yields CASSPSGGRQNEKLFF. Using reference TRBV3-1 and TRBJ1-4 for the parts outside the CDR3, the full variable domain is DTAVSQTPKYLVTQMGNDKSIKCEQNLGHDTMYWYKQDSKKFLKIMFSYNNKELIINETVPNRFSPKSPDKAHLNLHINSLELGDSAVYFCASSPSGGRQNEKLFFGSGTQLSVL.

This clonotype showed up just a few times. A much more abundant neighbour one base away suggests this may be a read error. This chain links TRBV6-5 with TRBJ2-1; 9 bases fit TRBD2. Unmatched junction bases numbered 12, after V lost 2 bases and J lost 13 bases. The CDR3 has 15 amino acids. Germline CDR1 is MNHEY and CDR2 is SVGAGI. The CDR3 DNA reads TGTGCCAGCAGTTACCGGAAGCGGGGGGTAGAGACCCAGTTCTTC. Translated, it gives CASSYRKRGVETQFF.

This clonotype showed up many times. J is TRBJ2-4 and V is TRBV6-1; the D gene is possibly TRBD1 (6 bases). Trimming took off 4 bases at V and 6 bases at J, with 16 bases between the two ends. This CDR3 is built from 15 residues. Germline CDR1 and CDR2: MNHNS and SASEGT. The CDR3 protein is CASSAGAGRGNIQYF. CDR3 DNA: TGTGCCAGCAGTGCCGGGGCCGGCAGGGGAAACATTCAGTACTTC.